Reported below is one T cell receptor (beta chain). Its antigen target is currently unknown. No base quality values were provided; no much bigger clone lies one nucleotide off. The entire amount of isolated RNA was reverse transcribed using the High Capacity cDNA Reverse Transcription Kit, so the sequenced TCRB transcripts were expressed ones. Survey-depth immunoSEQ sequencing was performed on stem cell-like memory T cell samples, with an average of around 930,000 total reads per sample. Sorted cells were lysed in RLT buffer, and RNA was extracted using DNase-treated RNeasy Micro or Mini kits according to cell number. To prevent cross-contamination, each cell subset was processed individually, whereas patient and healthy donor samples were processed jointly. TCRB sequences were amplified from cDNA with the immunoSEQ multiplex PCR, producing 87-bp fragments spanning the CDR3 region. The amplicons were sequenced using the Illumina HiSeq platform. The original pipeline was this. Synthetic template baselines were used to correct PCR bias computationally, reads within Hamming distance 2 were collapsed, and singletons that could not be merged were discarded. Reads were aligned to IMGT to assign V, D and J genes, CDR3 length, and insertions or deletions at six rearrangement sites. Within each subset, clonotype counts were normalized to sorted cell number, and only after that were true diversity and Gini coefficients computed with the tcR R package. The overlap coefficient, calculated on TCRB nucleotide sequences, was used to measure repertoire sharing. Here the immuneACCESS table is served through TCRdb, limited to in-frame sequences with V and J called. Missing clones are a known gap in these copies; in checked studies unresolved V genes cover under half, and the rest lacks a known reason. V and J calls plus clone size are reproduced from that table; the DNA served to infer D and trimming. For this sample there are about 47,000 clones; approximately 40% appear just once. The ten largest clones take up approximately 0.13% of the sample.

Each donor gave one peripheral blood draw, about 110 mL on average, collected into heparinised tubes. A BD FACSAria II and a panel including CD45RO, CCR7, CD25, CD127, CD95 and CD27 were used to sort naive, central memory, regulatory and stem cell-like memory CD4+ T cells. Every sorted population had a purity above 95%. PBMCs were isolated right away by Lymphoprep density gradient centrifugation and were stained directly, without culture. To minimize batch effects, samples were stained and sorted in pairs, one healthy donor with one patient per experiment. This specimen comes from a study of beta chain features in type 1 diabetes (dated by TCRdb to the late 2010s). Concerning the study at large: Mean age, gender distribution, total cell number and subset yield did not differ between patients and healthy donors. Across all samples, around 99 million sorted cells were examined, and cell number per subset correlated strongly with RNA yield. In the study, TCRB repertoires of sorted circulating CD4+ T cell subsets from recently diagnosed type 1 diabetes patients were compared with those of matched healthy donors. Regulatory and stem cell-like memory subsets were obtained from only 8 patients and roughly eight healthy donors, while naive and central memory subsets were obtained from all 30 or so donors. Overall study outcomes, separate from this receptor: At VDJ recombination sites, type 1 diabetes patients had fewer insertions and more deleted nucleotides, which implies abnormalities in thymic rearrangement. Because cDNA was sequenced instead of genomic DNA, highly expressing activated cells could be over-represented, though the groups showed no difference in activation or CD3 levels. The naive, central memory and regulatory TCRB repertoires appeared to resemble one another more closely among patients than among healthy donors. Because the HLA sub-analyses included only small numbers of individuals, any influence of HLA type on TCRB rearrangement was left unresolved. Type 1 diabetes patients showed a moderate but significant shortening of TCRB CDR3 length in all four CD4+ subsets. Shorter templates might be favored by PCR, yet because patient and control samples were amplified and corrected together, any such skew would affect both groups equally.

V has 7 bases trimmed and J has 3 bases trimmed; junction bases matching no gene number 6. Spanning cysteine to phenylalanine, the CDR3 consists of 17 amino acids. Just CDR3 DNA is preserved here, 51 bases in frame from base 1. The CDR1 and CDR2 encoded by the germline V gene are MDHEN and SYDVKM. The rearranged segments are TRBV28 and TRBJ2-2, and 15 junction bases match TRBD2. This TCR was sampled from a man aged 30 to 39 with type 1 diabetes. The sample consisted of stem cell memory CD4+ T cells from blood. The sample's cell subset or site label is to be understood as: stem cell-like memory CD4+ T cells. CDR3 loop: CASTGTSGRWYTGELFF. The DNA sequence is TGTGCCAGCACCGGGACTAGCGGGAGGTGGTACACCGGGGAGCTGTTTTTT.